This T cell receptor beta chain is drawn from a study of cytomegalovirus exposure and HLA in healthy donors. Study as a whole: From 170 million or so T cells, an earlier analysis saw around 120 million unique TCR beta sequences. When fewer than 400 donors were genotyped, roughly 80% of them were found to fall in the Caucasian-associated ancestry cluster.

This clone was picked up a small number of times. The antigen is undetermined. Study-wide findings and caveats: The study designated 150 or so TCR beta chains cytomegalovirus-associated.

With 60 Vbeta and 13 Jbeta primers, the PCR was carried out. Profiled with immunoSEQ multiplex PCR; TCRdb holds only in-frame clones, not every one. The sample shows about 200,000 clones, 82% of them seen only once. Nominal health characterized the donors when sampled, though unrecorded immune exposures were likely. This clonotype was obtained from a woman in her thirties or forties in good health and CMV-seronegative. Source material: PBMCs.

Written as DNA, the CDR3 is TGTGCCAGCAGCTTACTAGGGGTGGGAGAGACCCAGTACTTC. Translating gives CASSLLGVGETQYF. The chain employs TRBV13 and TRBJ2-5; the D gene is possibly TRBD1 (5 bases). V shed 2 bases and J shed 4 bases, with 11 bases lying between them. The germline V gene encodes CDR1 PRHDT and CDR2 FYEKMQ (reference sequence). This CDR3 has 14 amino acids.